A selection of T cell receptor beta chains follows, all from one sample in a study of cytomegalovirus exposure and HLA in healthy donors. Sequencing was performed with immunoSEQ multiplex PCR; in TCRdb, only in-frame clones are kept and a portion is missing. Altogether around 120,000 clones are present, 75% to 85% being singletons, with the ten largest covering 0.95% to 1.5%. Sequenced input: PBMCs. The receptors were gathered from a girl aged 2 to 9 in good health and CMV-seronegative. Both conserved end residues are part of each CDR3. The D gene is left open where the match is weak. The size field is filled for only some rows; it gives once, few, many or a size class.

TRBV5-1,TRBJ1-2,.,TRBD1,TGCGCCAGCAGCTTTACAGGGGAAGGGGCCTATGGCTACACCTTC,CASSFTGEGAYGYTF
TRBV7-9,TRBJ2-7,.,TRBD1,TGTGCCAGCAGTTCCCCGACGTCGGACAGGAGCTCCTACGAGCAGTACTTC,CASSSPTSDRSSYEQYF
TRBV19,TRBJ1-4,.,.,TGTGCCAGTAGTCCGAGGAACTATGAAAAACTGTTTTTT,CASSPRNYEKLFF
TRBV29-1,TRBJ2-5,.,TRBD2,TGCAGCGTTGACGGGCTAGCGGGAGAAGAGACCCAGTACTTC,CSVDGLAGEETQYF
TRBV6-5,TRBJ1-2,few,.,TGTGCCAGCAGTTTCACAGGGACTGGCTACACCTTC,CASSFTGTGYTF
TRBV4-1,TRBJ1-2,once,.,TGCGCCAGCAGCCCACCGAGCCCAAGTGCTGGCTACACCTTC,CASSPPSPSAGYTF
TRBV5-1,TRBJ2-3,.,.,TGCGCCAGCAGCTCAGACAGCCGGGATACGCAGTATTTT,CASSSDSRDTQYF
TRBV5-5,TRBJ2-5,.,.,TGTGCCAGCAGCTTGGAGTGGCCTAGCCAGCCGGTGGAGACCCAGTACTTC,CASSLEWPSQPVETQYF
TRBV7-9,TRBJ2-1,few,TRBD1,TGTGCCAGCAGCCCGCGGACAGGGACCTACAATGAGCAGTTCTTC,CASSPRTGTYNEQFF
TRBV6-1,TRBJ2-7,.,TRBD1,TGTGCCAGCAGTGAGGAATACAGGGGTCCTCCCTACGAGCAGTACTTC,CASSEEYRGPPYEQYF
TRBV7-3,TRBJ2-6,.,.,TGTGCCAGCAGCCCAGACGGGGTCTCTGGGGCCAACGTCCTGACTTTC,CASSPDGVSGANVLTF
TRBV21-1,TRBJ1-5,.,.,TGTGCCAGCAGCAAAGTGGCCAATAGCAATCAGCCCCAGCATTTT,CASSKVANSNQPQHF
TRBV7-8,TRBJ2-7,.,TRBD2,TGTGCCAGCAGCCCCAGCGCGGGGGACGTGTACGAGCAGTACTTC,CASSPSAGDVYEQYF
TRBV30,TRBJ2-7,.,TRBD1,TGTGCCTGGAGTGTAGTCGTGACAGGGAGATACGAGCAGTACTTC,CAWSVVVTGRYEQYF
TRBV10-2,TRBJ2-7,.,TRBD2,TGCGCCAGCAGTGAAATACTAGCGGGGACCTACGAGCAGTACTTC,CASSEILAGTYEQYF
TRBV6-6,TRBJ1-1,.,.,TGTGCCAGCAGGAACCTCAGGAACACTGAAGCTTTCTTT,CASRNLRNTEAFF
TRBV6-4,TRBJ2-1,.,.,TGTGCCAGCAGTGAGGGAAATACGGGGGTCGATGAGCAGTTCTTC,CASSEGNTGVDEQFF
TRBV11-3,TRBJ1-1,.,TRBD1,TGTGCCAGCAGCCCCGGACAGGGATTGGGTGAAGCTTTCTTT,CASSPGQGLGEAFF
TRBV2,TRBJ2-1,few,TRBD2,TGTGCCAGCAGTGGACCCGGGACTAGCCAACTCGGAGATGAGCAGTTCTTC,CASSGPGTSQLGDEQFF
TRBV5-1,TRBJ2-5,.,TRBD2,TGCGCCAGCAGCTCGGCACTATCCGGCGGGCTAGCGGGGGGAGAGACCCAGTACTTC,CASSSALSGGLAGGETQYF